The 14 T cell receptor beta chains listed next were all sequenced from one sample in a study of blood T cell repertoires in COVID-19. Produced via immunoSEQ multiplex PCR; TCRdb's table is partial and in-frame only. Altogether about 240,000 clones are present, 88% being singletons, with the ten largest covering 0.9% to 1%. The source material was peripheral blood. All receptors derive from a woman aged 40 to 50 who had recovered from COVID-19.

The chain joins TRBV5-6 to TRBJ1-6; 8 bases agree with TRBD1. Trimming took 4 bases from V and 9 from J; bases not matched to a gene: 9. This CDR3 has 15 amino acids. Germline CDR1 reads SGHDT; CDR2 reads YYEEEE. This CDR3 reads CASSHRTGWGSPLHF. CDR3 DNA: TGTGCCAGCAGCCACCGGACAGGGTGGGGTTCACCCCTCCACTTT.

The chain links TRBV24-1 to TRBJ2-7; TRBD1 matches at 12 bases. V lost 2 bases, J lost 4 bases, and 8 bases stayed unmatched. The CDR3 totals 17 residues. The germline V gene has CDR1 KGHDR and CDR2 SFDVKD. The CDR3: CATSDSPGTGGFYEQYF. The CDR3 DNA reads TGTGCCACCAGTGATTCTCCCGGGACAGGGGGCTTTTACGAGCAGTACTTC.

The chain couples TRBV29-1 to TRBJ2-3, with D perhaps TRBD2 (6 bases). Germline V gene lookup returns CDR1 SQVTM and CDR2 ANQGSEA. Trimming stripped 7 bases from V and 5 bases from J, with 13 bases between. The CDR3 covers 12 residues. The CDR3 nucleotides read TGCAGCGCGTACCCCGGGGGAGATACGCAGTATTTT. Amino acid sequence: CSAYPGGDTQYF.

The chain is built from TRBV5-1 and TRBJ1-6; 7 bases map to TRBD1. The CDR3 totals 15 residues. Germline lookup yields CDR1 SGHRS and CDR2 YFSETQ. V lost 4 bases and J lost 8; bases outside the gene matches: 9. The CDR3 nucleotides are TGCGCCAGCAGCCGGGAGACAGGGCCTTATTCACCCCTCCACTTT. It translates to CASSRETGPYSPLHF.

The chain employs TRBV15 and TRBJ1-2; 7 bases fit TRBD1. This CDR3 comprises 15 residues. Germline values: CDR1 LNHNV, CDR2 YYDKDF (reference sequence). V gave up 5 bases and J gave up 6 bases; unmatched junction bases: 12. The CDR3 region is CATSGRQGTANGYTF. DNA of the CDR3: TGTGCCACCAGCGGAAGGCAGGGGACAGCGAATGGCTACACCTTC.

The genes are TRBV27 and TRBJ2-5; D perhaps matches TRBD1 (5 bases). CDR1 and CDR2 (germline): MNHEY, SMNVEV (reference sequence). Trimming shortened V by 0 bases and J by 1 base, and 9 bases separated the two germline ends. The CDR3 has 15 amino acids. DNA for the CDR3: TGTGCCAGCAGTTTATCGGGGCAGGTCCAAGAGACCCAGTACTTC. Translated: CASSLSGQVQETQYF.

The chain carries TRBV3-1 (or the pseudogene TRBV3-2) and TRBJ1-5; 7 bases fit TRBD1. With 4 bases clipped from V and 5 bases from J, the junction kept 2 bases outside the gene matches. CDR3 size: 13 residues. The V gene's germline CDR1 is LGHDT and CDR2 YNNKEL (reference sequence). The CDR3 region is CASSRDRDQPQHF. CDR3 DNA: TGTGCCAGCAGCCGCGACAGGGATCAGCCCCAGCATTTT.

This clone was seen only once. The chain links TRBV6-2 or TRBV6-3 to TRBJ1-2; D possibly corresponds to TRBD1 (6 bases). V lost 5 bases and J lost 2, with 15 bases in between. Germline values: CDR1 MNHEY, CDR2 SVGEGT. CDR3 length: 15 amino acids. This CDR3 is CASSRPLTGNYGYTF. As DNA, the CDR3 is TGTGCCAGCAGTCGACCTTTGACAGGAAACTATGGCTACACCTTC.

Note on this clone: This CDR3 is also generated by other DNA sequences in the sample. This chain links TRBV19 with TRBJ2-5, with 15 bases identical to TRBD2. The germline gives CDR1 LNHDA, CDR2 SQIVND (reference sequence). The trim removed 4 bases at V and 5 bases at J, leaving 2 bases unmatched. CDR3 size: 15 residues. CDR3 amino acids: CASSTGLAGGETQYF. The CDR3 DNA reads as TGTGCCAGTAGTACCGGACTAGCGGGAGGGGAGACCCAGTACTTC.

The chain uses TRBV7-2 and TRBJ1-3; no clear D. This CDR3 comprises 14 residues. Germline loops: CDR1 SGHTA, CDR2 FQGNSA. V lost 5 bases to trimming and J lost 0 bases, with 8 bases between them. Here the CDR3 reads CASSRGNSGNTIYF. CDR3 nucleotide sequence: TGTGCCAGCAGCCGGGGAAACTCTGGAAACACCATATATTTT. The whole variable domain, remainder taken from reference TRBV7-2 and TRBJ1-3, is GAGVSQSPSNKVTEKGKDVELRCDPISGHTALYWYRQSLGQGLEFLIYFQGNSAPDKSGLPSDRFSAERTGGSVSTLTIQRTQQEDSAVYLCASSRGNSGNTIYFGEGSWLTVV.

V usage is TRBV6-5 and J usage is TRBJ2-1; 8 positions match TRBD2. This CDR3 spans 13 amino acids. Germline lookup yields CDR1 MNHEY and CDR2 SVGAGI. The J segment lost 14 bases and the V segment lost 0 bases, leaving 6 bases of the junction unmatched. The CDR3 nucleotides are TGTGCCAGCAGTTACTCGGGGTTTAGCGGGAAGTTCTTC. Translating gives CASSYSGFSGKFF.

J is TRBJ1-6 and V is TRBV3-1 (or the pseudogene TRBV3-2), with D perhaps matching TRBD1 (6 bases). The CDR3 extends over 13 amino acids. With 8 bases removed from V and 5 bases from J, the gap between germline ends came to 10 bases. Germline assignment: CDR1 LGHDT and CDR2 YNNKEL (reference sequence). CDR3 residues: CASPRGHNSPLHF. CDR3 nucleotide sequence: TGTGCCAGCCCCAGGGGCCATAATTCACCCCTCCACTTT.

The genes are TRBV7-8 and TRBJ2-7, with 7 bases matching TRBD2. The length of the CDR3 is 13 residues. Germline values: CDR1 SGHVS, CDR2 FQNEAQ. Trimming cost V 1 base and J 7 bases; bases outside gene matches: 4. The DNA for the CDR3 is TGTGCCAGCAGCTTAGTCGGGGGGTTTGAGCAGTACTTC. This encodes CASSLVGGFEQYF. The full variable domain, rest sourced from reference TRBV7-8 and TRBJ2-7, is GAGVSQSPRYKVAKRGQDVALRCDPISGHVSLFWYQQALGQGPEFLTYFQNEAQLDKSGLPSDRFFAERPEGSVSTLKIQRTQQEDSAVYLCASSLVGGFEQYFGPGTRLTVT.

The rearrangement joins TRBV30 to TRBJ1-5, with D possibly matching TRBD1 (5 bases). CDR3 length: 14 residues. With 4 bases removed from V and 2 bases from J, the gap between germline ends came to 12 bases. Germline-derived CDR1 and CDR2 are GTSNPN and SVGIG (reference sequence). The CDR3 is CAWTAGSGNQPQHF. The CDR3 region has the DNA TGTGCCTGGACGGCAGGGTCGGGCAATCAGCCCCAGCATTTT.